This T cell receptor (beta chain) is from a study of blood T cell repertoires in COVID-19. About the research overall: Collection of acute and convalescent COVID-19 samples took place in the United States, Italy and Spain. In each case, the material was cDNA or gDNA derived from T cells, B-cell-depleted T cells, or PBMCs.

Authors' analysis steps: Reference gene primer amplification in the assay estimated nucleated cell counts. Profiled with immunoSEQ multiplex PCR; TCRdb holds only in-frame clones, not every one. V and J calls and clone size are given by that table; D and trimming were obtained from the DNA. The sample has fewer than 200,000 clones; around two thirds are singletons. Germline V gene lookup returns CDR1 SGHRS and CDR2 YFSETQ. Trimming cost V 0 bases and J 0 bases, with 5 bases left between them. The CDR3 has 14 amino acids. Input material: peripheral blood. V and J are TRBV5-1 and TRBJ2-3; D is undetermined. The receptor comes from a woman aged 80 or older with acute or convalescent COVID-19. The CDR3 region is CASSLGASTDTQYF. CDR3 bases: TGCGCCAGCAGCTTGGGGGCGAGCACAGATACGCAGTATTTT.